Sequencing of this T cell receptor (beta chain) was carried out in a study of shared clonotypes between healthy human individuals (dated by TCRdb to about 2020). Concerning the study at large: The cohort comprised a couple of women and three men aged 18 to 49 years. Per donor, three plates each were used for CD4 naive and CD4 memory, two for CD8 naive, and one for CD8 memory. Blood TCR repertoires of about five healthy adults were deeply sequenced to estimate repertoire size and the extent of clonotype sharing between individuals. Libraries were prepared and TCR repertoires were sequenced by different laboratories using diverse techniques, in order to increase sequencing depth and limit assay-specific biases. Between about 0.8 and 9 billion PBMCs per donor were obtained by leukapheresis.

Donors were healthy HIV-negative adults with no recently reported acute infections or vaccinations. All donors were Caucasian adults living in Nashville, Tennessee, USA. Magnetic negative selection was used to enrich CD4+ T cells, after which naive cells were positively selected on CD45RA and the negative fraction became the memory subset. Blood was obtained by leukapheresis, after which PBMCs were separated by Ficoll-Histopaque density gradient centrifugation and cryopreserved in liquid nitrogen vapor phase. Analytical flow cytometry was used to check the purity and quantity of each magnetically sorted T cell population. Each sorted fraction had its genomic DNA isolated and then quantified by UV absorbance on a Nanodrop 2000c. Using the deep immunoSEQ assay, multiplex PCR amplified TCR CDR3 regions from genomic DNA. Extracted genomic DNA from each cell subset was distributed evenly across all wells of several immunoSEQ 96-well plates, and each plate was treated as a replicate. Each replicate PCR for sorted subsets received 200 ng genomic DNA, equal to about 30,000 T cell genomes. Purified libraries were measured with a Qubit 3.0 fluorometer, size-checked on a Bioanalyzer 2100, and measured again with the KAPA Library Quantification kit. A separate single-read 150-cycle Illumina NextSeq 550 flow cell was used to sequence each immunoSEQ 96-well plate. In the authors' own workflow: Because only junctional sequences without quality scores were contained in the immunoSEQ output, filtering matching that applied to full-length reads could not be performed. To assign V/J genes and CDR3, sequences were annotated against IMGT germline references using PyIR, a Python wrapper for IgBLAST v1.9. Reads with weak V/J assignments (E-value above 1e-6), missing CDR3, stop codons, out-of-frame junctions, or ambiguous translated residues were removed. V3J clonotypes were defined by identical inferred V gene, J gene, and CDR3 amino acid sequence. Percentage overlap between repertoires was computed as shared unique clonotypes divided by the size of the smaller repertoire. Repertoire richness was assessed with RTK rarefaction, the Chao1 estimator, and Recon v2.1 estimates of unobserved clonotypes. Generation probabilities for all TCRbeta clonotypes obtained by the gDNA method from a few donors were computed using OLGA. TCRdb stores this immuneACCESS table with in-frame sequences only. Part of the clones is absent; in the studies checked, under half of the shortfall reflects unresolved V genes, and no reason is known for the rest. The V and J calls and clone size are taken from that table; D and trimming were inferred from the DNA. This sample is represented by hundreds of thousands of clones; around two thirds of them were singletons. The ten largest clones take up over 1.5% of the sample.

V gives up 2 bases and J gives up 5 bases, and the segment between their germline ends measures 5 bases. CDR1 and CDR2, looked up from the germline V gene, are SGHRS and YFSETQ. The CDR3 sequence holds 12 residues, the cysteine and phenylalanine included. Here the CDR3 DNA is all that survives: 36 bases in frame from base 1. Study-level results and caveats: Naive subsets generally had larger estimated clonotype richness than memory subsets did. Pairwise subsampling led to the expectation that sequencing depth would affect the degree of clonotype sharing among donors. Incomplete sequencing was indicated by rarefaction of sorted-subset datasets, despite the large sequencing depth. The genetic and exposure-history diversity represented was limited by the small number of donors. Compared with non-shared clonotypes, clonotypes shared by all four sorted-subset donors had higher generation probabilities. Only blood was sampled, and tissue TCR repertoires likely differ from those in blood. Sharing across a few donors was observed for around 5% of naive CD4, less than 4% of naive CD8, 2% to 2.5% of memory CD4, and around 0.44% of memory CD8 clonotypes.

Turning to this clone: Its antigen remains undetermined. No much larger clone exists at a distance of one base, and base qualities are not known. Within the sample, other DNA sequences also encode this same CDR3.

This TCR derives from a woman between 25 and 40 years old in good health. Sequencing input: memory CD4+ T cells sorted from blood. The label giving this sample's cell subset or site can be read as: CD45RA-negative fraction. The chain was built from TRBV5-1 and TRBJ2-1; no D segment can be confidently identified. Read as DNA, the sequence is TGCGCCAGCAGCTTCGGAGACAATGAGCAGTTCTTC. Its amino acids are CASSFGDNEQFF.